Listed here are 21 T cell receptor beta chains from one sample, sequenced in a study of spatial heterogeneity in lung cancer. TCRdb processed the 5' RACE reads anew with MiXCR; each CDR3 protein has one entry. Here the sample spans tens of thousands of distinct CDR3 sequences, under 6.5% being singletons. Documented time point: sample taken at primary tumor resection. TCRs were sequenced from unsorted whole RNA of tumor, nontumor lung or PBMC. The sample in question was PBMCs, obtained at surgery. These receptors all come from a male donor with early-stage non-small cell lung cancer.

This clonotype was counted a few times. This rearrangement joins TRBV7-9 to TRBJ1-1, with D unclear. This CDR3 has 14 amino acids. V was cut by 0 bases and J by 0 bases, with 5 bases left in between. Germline assignment: CDR1 SEHNR and CDR2 FQNEAQ (reference sequence). CDR3 in DNA: TGTGCCAGCAGCTTAGCTGGGGTGAACACTGAAGCTTTCTTT. This sequence encodes CASSLAGVNTEAFF.

Remarks on this clonotype: A much larger clone sits a single nucleotide away, making a read error possible. For the CDR3, the DNA is TGTGCCAGCAGCCAAGATGAAGGTCGGAGTGACAACTCCTACGAGCAGTACTTC. It specifies CASSQDEGRSDNSYEQYF. The J gene is TRBJ2-7, the V gene TRBV4-2, with D unclear. Germline V gene data show CDR1 as LGHNA and CDR2 as YNFKEQ. The CDR3 runs 18 residues. Trimming removed 0 bases from V and 0 bases from J, with 18 bases in between.

This clonotype was detected ten times or more. The V call is TRBV6-5, the J call TRBJ1-5, with TRBD1 as a possible D gene (5 bases). The CDR3 is 12 amino acids. V dropped 4 bases and J dropped 9 bases, with 10 bases sitting between them. Germline loops: CDR1 MNHEY, CDR2 SVGAGI. The DNA of the CDR3 is TGTGCCAGCAGTTCGGGGCAGGGGCCCCAGCATTTT. Translation: CASSSGQGPQHF.

The V and J genes are TRBV9 and TRBJ1-3; D uncertain. The CDR3 has 14 residues. Looked up from germline, CDR1 is SGDLS and CDR2 is YYNGEE. V lost 7 bases, J lost 8 bases, and 19 bases lay in between. The CDR3 DNA reads TGTGCCAGCTCTCAGAACAACCAGCGTGACACCATATATTTT. Translation: CASSQNNQRDTIYF.

V is TRBV10-2 and J is TRBJ2-3; D not resolved. From germline, CDR1 is WSHSY and CDR2 SAAADI. The V and J ends lost 2 bases and 2 bases respectively, with 5 bases between them. This CDR3 has 13 residues. DNA of the CDR3: TGCGCCAGCAGTGAGACGAACACAGATACGCAGTATTTT. Its protein product is CASSETNTDTQYF.

In this sample, this clonotype turned up many times. The rearrangement uses TRBV12-3 or TRBV12-4 and TRBJ1-2, with TRBD1 as a possible D gene (6 bases). Trimming cost V 9 bases and J 7 bases, with 15 bases left between them. CDR3 length: 12 residues. CDR3 loop: CASYPGGSGYTF. CDR3 nucleotides: TGTGCCAGTTACCCGGGGGGCTCTGGCTACACCTTC.

This clonotype was counted many times. V gene TRBV6-5 combines with J gene TRBJ2-3, with 7 nucleotides matching TRBD1. V was clipped by 3 bases and J by 14 bases; unmatched bases: 11. From germline, CDR1 is MNHEY and CDR2 SVGAGI. There are 13 residues in the CDR3. The CDR3 nucleotides are TGTGCCAGCAGTTATGGGACCGGGACAGCGCGGTATTTT. Protein: CASSYGTGTARYF.

This clonotype was seen just once. This chain connects TRBV7-2 to TRBJ2-3; 10 bases are a match to TRBD2. V gave up 2 bases and J gave up 3 bases; unmatched junction bases: 2. This CDR3 contains 15 residues. The V gene's germline CDR1 is SGHTA and CDR2 FQGNSA. This CDR3 is CASSLLAGETDTQYF. For the CDR3, the DNA is TGTGCCAGCAGCTTACTAGCGGGGGAGACAGATACGCAGTATTTT.

The chain has TRBV7-8 and TRBJ2-7; 8 bases align to TRBD1. Looked up from germline, CDR1 is SGHVS and CDR2 is FQNEAQ. V shed 5 bases and J 4 bases; nucleotides not matched to a gene: 10. This CDR3 spans 15 amino acids. CDR3 DNA sequence: TGTGCCAGCAGCCTCCCGGCAGGGGGCTGGTACGAGCAGTACTTC. Translation: CASSLPAGGWYEQYF.

This clonotype has ten or more counts. The V and J genes are TRBV4-1 and TRBJ2-3, with 9 bases that match TRBD2. There are 17 residues in the CDR3. In germline, CDR1 is MGHRA, CDR2 YSYEKL. The V segment lost 0 bases and the J segment 7 bases; nucleotides outside the gene matches: 11. Here the CDR3 DNA reads TGCGCCAGCAGCCAAGATGGGCCTAGCGGGGTACAGAATACGCAGTATTTT. This encodes CASSQDGPSGVQNTQYF.

This clonotype was seen many times. The gene calls are TRBV28 and TRBJ2-7; D is unresolved. Germline-derived CDR1 and CDR2 are MDHEN and SYDVKM. Between the trimmed V and J ends, which lost 5 bases and 0 bases, there was a span of 8 bases. This CDR3 has 13 residues. CDR3 sequence reads: CASSLLSSYEQYF. DNA for the CDR3: TGTGCCAGCAGTCTTTTAAGCTCCTACGAGCAGTACTTC.

CDR3 sequence (DNA): TGCAGTGCTAGAGATGCAGGGTTTAATGGCTACACCTTC. Its translation: CSARDAGFNGYTF. The chain couples TRBV20-1 to TRBJ1-2, with a tentative D call TRBD1 (5 bases). Germline CDR1 reads DFQATT; CDR2 reads SNEGSKA (reference sequence). The germline V and J ends were trimmed by 0 bases and 6 bases, with 11 bases remaining between them. This CDR3 is 13 amino acids long.

The CDR3 region is CASSERTGLSTEAFF. CDR3 sequence (DNA): TGTGCCAGCAGTGAAAGGACAGGGCTGAGCACTGAAGCTTTCTTT. The chain couples TRBV6-1 to TRBJ1-1; 8 bases agree with TRBD1. CDR1 is MNHNS and CDR2 is SASEGT in the germline V gene. V lost 2 bases to trimming and J lost 4 bases; unmatched junction nucleotides: 6. CDR3 length: 15 amino acids.

This clonotype was detected only a few times. J is TRBJ1-1 and V is TRBV4-1, with D maybe TRBD1 (5 bases). V lost 2 bases, J lost 3 bases, and 13 bases lay in between. The CDR3 runs to 15 residues. Germline V gene data show CDR1 as MGHRA and CDR2 as YSYEKL. The CDR3 protein is CASSQIRSRDTEAFF. CDR3 DNA sequence: TGCGCCAGCAGCCAAATTCGATCCAGGGACACTGAAGCTTTCTTT.

This rearrangement joins TRBV24-1 to TRBJ2-5, with D tentatively TRBD1 or TRBD2 (6 bases each). The CDR3 covers 15 residues. Trimming removed 4 bases at V and 7 bases at J, with 18 bases between. The germline V gene has CDR1 KGHDR and CDR2 SFDVKD. DNA for the CDR3: TGTGCCACCAGTGACTCCCTGAGGGGGGTGGGGACCCAGTACTTC. The encoded protein is CATSDSLRGVGTQYF.

This rearrangement joins TRBV30 to TRBJ2-5, with TRBD2 matching over 8 bases. The CDR3 is 12 residues long. V gave up 5 bases and J gave up 5 bases; unmatched junction bases: 4. Per the germline V gene, CDR1 is GTSNPN and CDR2 is SVGIG (reference sequence). The CDR3 is CAWGLAHETQYF. CDR3 coding DNA: TGTGCCTGGGGACTAGCTCACGAGACCCAGTACTTC. Full variable domain (remainder filled in from reference TRBV30 and TRBJ2-5): SQTIHQWPATLVQPVGSPLSLECTVEGTSNPNLYWYRQAAGRGLQLLFYSVGIGQISSEVPQNLSASRPQDRQFILSSKKLLLSDSGFYLCAWGLAHETQYFGPGTRLLVL.

A note on this clonotype: This may be a read error: a much more frequent sequence differs by one nucleotide. The chain couples TRBV20-1 to TRBJ2-2, with D unresolved. CDR3 length equals 15 residues. The ends were cut back, 0 bases at V and 0 bases at J, with 8 bases in the middle. Per germline, CDR1 DFQATT and CDR2 SNEGSKA (reference sequence). CDR3 protein: CSARDEQPNTGELFF. The CDR3, as DNA: TGCAGTGCTAGAGATGAACAGCCGAACACCGGGGAGCTGTTTTTT.

This clonotype occurred a few times. V and J are TRBV10-3 and TRBJ1-2, with D possibly TRBD1 on 5 matching bases. The CDR3 sequence is 17 residues long. Germline CDR1 is ENHRY and CDR2 is SYGVKD. V gave up 0 bases and J gave up 5 bases, with 19 bases separating them. For the CDR3, the DNA is TGTGCCATCAGTGAGTCTAGTACACGCCAGGGACTTTATGGCTACACCTTC. Translated, it gives CAISESSTRQGLYGYTF.

Ten or more counts support this clonotype. The V call is TRBV5-4, the J call TRBJ1-1; weak D call: TRBD1 (5 bases). V shed 0 bases and J shed 4 bases, with 10 bases lying between them. The CDR3 runs to 14 residues. The germline V gene encodes CDR1 SGHNT and CDR2 YYREEE (reference sequence). CDR3 in amino acids: CASSLEAQGTEAFF. CDR3 nucleotides: TGTGCCAGCAGCTTGGAGGCCCAGGGCACTGAAGCTTTCTTT.

This clonotype appeared a few times. The V and J genes are TRBV3-1 and TRBJ2-3, with D unresolved. The CDR3 loop spans 14 amino acids. CDR1 and CDR2 (germline): LGHDT, YNNKEL (reference sequence). The V end was cut by 4 bases, the J end by 4 bases, with 12 bases between. The CDR3 protein is CASSPRVASDTQYF. The CDR3 DNA sequence: TGTGCCAGCAGCCCCCGGGTAGCATCAGATACGCAGTATTTT.

With regard to this clonotype: A much larger clone lies one base from this, so it may be a read error. The rearrangement joins TRBV18 to TRBJ1-1, with a possible D match to TRBD1 (5 bases). The germline V gene has CDR1 KGHSH and CDR2 LQKENI. There are 15 residues in the CDR3. The DNA of the CDR3 is TGTGCCGGCTCACCAGGGACGTCTGCGAACACTGAAGCTTTCTTT. This codes for CAGSPGTSANTEAFF.